This paragraph covers one T cell receptor beta chain sequence. This sample stems from a study of T cell changes during pregnancy in multiple sclerosis. Libraries were prepared by immunoSEQ multiplex PCR; TCRdb keeps only in-frame clonotypes and omits some of them. The sample yields roughly 39,000 clones, about 90% seen once. The V and J ends lost 3 bases and 0 bases, in that order; junction bases with no gene match: 12. The CDR3 spans 18 residues. Germline-derived CDR1 and CDR2 are SGHAT and FQNNGV. This TCR was sampled from a female donor in good health, enrolled as a control in a pregnancy study. The chain couples TRBV11-2 to TRBJ2-7; 9 bases agree with TRBD1. The sequencing here drew on CD4+ T cells from peripheral blood mononuclear cells, taken after pregnancy. CDR3 nucleotides: TGTGCCAGCAGCTTCGGGACAGGGTATGAGGGAACCTCCTACGAGCAGTACTTC. Translation: CASSFGTGYEGTSYEQYF.